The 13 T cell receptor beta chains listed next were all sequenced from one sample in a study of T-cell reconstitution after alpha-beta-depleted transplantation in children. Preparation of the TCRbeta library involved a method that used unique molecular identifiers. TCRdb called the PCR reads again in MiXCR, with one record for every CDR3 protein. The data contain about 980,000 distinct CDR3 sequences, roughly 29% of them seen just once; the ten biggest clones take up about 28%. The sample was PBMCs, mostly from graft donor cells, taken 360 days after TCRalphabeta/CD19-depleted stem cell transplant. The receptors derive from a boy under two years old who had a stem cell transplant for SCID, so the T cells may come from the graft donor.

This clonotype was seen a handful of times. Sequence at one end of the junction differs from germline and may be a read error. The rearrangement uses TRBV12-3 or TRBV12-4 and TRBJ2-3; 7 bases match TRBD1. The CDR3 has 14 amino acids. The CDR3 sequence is CASSRDSHTDTQYF. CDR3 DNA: TGCGCCAGCAGCCGGGACAGCCACACAGATACGCAGTATTTT.

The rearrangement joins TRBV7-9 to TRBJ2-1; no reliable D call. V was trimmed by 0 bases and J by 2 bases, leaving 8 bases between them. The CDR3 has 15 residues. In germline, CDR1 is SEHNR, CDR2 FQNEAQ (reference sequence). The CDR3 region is CASSLAWVPYNEQFF. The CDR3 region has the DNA TGTGCCAGCAGCTTAGCGTGGGTGCCCTACAATGAGCAGTTCTTC.

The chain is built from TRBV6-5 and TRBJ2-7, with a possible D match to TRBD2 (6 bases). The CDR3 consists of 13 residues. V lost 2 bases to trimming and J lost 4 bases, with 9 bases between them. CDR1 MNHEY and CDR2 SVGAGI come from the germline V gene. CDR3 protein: CASSYIGRYEQYF. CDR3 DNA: TGTGCCAGCAGTTACATAGGGAGGTACGAGCAGTACTTC.

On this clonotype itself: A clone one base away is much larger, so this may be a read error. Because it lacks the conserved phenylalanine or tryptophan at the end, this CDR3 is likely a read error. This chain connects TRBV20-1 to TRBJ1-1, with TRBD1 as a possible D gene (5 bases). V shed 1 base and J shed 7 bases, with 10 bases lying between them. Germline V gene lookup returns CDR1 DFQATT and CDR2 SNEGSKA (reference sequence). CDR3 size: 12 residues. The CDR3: CSARGGRVEAFC. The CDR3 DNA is TGCAGTGCTAGAGGGGGACGGGTTGAAGCTTTCTGT.

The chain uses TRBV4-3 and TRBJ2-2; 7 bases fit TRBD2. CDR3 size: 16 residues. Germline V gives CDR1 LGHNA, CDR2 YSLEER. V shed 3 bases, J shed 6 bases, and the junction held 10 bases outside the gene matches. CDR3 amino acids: CASSQEGLVSAGELFF. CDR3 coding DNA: TGCGCCAGCAGCCAGGAAGGACTAGTTTCGGCCGGGGAGCTGTTTTTT.

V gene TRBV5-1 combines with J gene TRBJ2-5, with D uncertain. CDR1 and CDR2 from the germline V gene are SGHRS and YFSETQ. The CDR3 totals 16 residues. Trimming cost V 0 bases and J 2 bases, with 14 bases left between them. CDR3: CASSLEPDLWQETQYF. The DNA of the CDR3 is TGCGCCAGCAGCTTGGAGCCAGATCTTTGGCAAGAGACCCAGTACTTC.

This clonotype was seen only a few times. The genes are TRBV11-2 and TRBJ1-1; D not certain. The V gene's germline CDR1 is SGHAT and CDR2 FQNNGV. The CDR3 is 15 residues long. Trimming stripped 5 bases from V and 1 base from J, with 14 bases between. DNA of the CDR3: TGTGCCAGCAGCCACTGGCTCGGGGAGAACACTGAAGCTTTCTTT. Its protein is CASSHWLGENTEAFF.

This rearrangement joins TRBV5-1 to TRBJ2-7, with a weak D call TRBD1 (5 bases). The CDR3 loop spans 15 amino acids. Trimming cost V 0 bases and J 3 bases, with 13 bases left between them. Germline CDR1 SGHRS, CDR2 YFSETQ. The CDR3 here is CASSLDPGPFYEQYF. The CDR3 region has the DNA TGCGCCAGCAGCTTGGATCCAGGGCCTTTCTACGAGCAGTACTTC.

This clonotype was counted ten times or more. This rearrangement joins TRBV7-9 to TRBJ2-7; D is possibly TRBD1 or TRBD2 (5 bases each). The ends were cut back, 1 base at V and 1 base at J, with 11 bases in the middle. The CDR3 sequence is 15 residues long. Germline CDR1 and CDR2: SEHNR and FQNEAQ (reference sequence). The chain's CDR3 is CASSLGYGASYEQYF. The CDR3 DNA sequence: TGTGCCAGCAGCTTAGGTTACGGGGCATCCTACGAGCAGTACTTC.

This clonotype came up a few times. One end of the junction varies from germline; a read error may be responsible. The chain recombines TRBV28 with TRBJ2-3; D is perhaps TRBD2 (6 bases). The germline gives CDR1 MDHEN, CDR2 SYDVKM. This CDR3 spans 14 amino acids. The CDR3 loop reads CASSLGGSRDTQYF. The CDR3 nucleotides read TGTGCCAGCAGTTTAGGGGGGAGCAGAGATACGCAGTATTTT.

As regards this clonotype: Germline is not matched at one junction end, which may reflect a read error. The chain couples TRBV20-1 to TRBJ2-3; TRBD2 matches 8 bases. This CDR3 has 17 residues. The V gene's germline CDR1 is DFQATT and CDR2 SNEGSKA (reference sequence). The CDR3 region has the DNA TGCTGTGCTAGAGGAAGCCCCGGGACTAGTGAGATGGATACGCAGTATTTT. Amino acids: CCARGSPGTSEMDTQYF.

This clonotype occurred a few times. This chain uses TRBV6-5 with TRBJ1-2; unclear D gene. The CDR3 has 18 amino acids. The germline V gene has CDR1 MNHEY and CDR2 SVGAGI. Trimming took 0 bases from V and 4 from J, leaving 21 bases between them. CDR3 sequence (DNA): TGTGCCAGCAGTTACTCGTTGGGTGTAGGAGTTGCAGCCTATGGCTACACCTTC. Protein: CASSYSLGVGVAAYGYTF.

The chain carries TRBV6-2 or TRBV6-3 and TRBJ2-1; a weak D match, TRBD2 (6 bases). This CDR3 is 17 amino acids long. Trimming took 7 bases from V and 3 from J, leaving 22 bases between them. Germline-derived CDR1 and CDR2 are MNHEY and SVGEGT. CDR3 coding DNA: TGTGCCAGCACCCAGGGAGGCTCGGGGCTTGGCTACAATGAGCAGTTCTTC. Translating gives CASTQGGSGLGYNEQFF.